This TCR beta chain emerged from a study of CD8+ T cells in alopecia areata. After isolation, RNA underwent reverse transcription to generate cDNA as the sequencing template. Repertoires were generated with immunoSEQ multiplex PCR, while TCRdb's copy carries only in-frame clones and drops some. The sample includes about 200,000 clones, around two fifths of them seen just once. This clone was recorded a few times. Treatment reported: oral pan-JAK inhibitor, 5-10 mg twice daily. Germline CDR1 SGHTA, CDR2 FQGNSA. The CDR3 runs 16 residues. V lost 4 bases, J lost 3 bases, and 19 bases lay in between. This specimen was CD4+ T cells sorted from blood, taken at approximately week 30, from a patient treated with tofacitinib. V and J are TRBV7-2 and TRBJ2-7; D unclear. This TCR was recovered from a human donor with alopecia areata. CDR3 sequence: CASSSYRSRNLYEQYF. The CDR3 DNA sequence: TGTGCCAGCAGCTCATACCGGTCACGGAACCTCTACGAGCAGTACTTC.